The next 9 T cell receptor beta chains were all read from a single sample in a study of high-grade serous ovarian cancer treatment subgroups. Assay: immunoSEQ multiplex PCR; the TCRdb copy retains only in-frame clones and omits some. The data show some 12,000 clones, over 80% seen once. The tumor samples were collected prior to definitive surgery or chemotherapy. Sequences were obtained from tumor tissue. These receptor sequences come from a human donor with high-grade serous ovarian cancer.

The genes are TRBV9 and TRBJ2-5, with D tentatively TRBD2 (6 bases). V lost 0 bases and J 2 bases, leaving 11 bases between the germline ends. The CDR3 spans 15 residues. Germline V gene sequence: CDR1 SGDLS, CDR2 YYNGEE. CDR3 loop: CASSVGSGLQETQYF. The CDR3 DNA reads TGTGCCAGCAGCGTAGGTAGCGGACTACAAGAGACCCAGTACTTC.

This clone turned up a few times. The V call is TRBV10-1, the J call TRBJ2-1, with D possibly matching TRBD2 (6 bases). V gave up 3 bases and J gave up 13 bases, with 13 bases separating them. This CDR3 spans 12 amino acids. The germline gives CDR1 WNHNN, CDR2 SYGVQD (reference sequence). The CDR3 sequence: CASSDFAGYQFF. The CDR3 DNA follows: TGCGCCAGCAGTGATTTCGCGGGATACCAGTTCTTC.

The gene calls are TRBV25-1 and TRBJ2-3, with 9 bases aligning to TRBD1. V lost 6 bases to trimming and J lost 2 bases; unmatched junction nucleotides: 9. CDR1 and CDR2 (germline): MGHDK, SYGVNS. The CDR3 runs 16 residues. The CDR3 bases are TGTGCCAGCAGGGCCCCCGGGACAGGGTACACAGATACGCAGTATTTT. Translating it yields CASRAPGTGYTDTQYF.

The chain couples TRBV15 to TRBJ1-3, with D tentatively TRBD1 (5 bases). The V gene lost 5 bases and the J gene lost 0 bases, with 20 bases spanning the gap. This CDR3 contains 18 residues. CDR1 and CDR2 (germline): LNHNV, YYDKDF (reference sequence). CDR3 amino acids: CATSGGVGKGISGNTIYF. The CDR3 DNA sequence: TGTGCCACCAGCGGTGGCGTGGGGAAGGGGATCTCTGGAAACACCATATATTTT.

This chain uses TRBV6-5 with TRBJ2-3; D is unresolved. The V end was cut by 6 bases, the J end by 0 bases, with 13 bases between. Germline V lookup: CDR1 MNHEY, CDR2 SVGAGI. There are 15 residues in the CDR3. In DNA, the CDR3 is TGTGCCAGCAGCCCCCGGACCGATAGCACAGATACGCAGTATTTT. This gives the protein CASSPRTDSTDTQYF.

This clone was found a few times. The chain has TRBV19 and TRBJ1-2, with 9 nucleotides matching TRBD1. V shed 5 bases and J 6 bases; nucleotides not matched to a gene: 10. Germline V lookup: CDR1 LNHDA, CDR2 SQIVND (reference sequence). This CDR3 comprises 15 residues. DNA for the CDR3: TGTGCCAGTAGTTCCCCCGGGACAGGGACCGATGGCTACACCTTC. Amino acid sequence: CASSSPGTGTDGYTF.

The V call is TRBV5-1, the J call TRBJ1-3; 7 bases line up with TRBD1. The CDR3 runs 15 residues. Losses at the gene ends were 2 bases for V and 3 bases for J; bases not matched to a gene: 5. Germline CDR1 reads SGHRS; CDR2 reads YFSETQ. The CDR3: CASSLMPGGGNTIYF. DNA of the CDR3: TGCGCCAGCAGCTTAATGCCAGGGGGTGGAAACACCATATATTTT. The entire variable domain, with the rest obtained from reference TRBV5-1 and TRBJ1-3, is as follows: KAGVTQTPRYLIKTRGQQVTLSCSPISGHRSVSWYQQTPGQGLQFLFEYFSETQRNKGNFPGRFSGRQFSNSRSEMNVSTLELGDSALYLCASSLMPGGGNTIYFGEGSWLTVV.

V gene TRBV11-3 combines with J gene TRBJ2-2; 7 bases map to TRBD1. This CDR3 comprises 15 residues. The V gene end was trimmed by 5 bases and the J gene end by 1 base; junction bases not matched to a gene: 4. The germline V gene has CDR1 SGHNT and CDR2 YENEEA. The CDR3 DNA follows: TGTGCCAGCAGCCCTTGGACAGGGAACACCGGGGAGCTGTTTTTT. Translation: CASSPWTGNTGELFF. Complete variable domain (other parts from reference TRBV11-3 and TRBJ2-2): EAGVVQSPRYKIIEKKQPVAFWCNPISGHNTLYWYLQNLGQGPELLIRYENEEAVDDSQLPKDRFSAERLKGVDSTLKIQPAELGDSAVYLCASSPWTGNTGELFFGEGSRLTVL.

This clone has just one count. Here the CDR3 reads CASSRGLGETQYF. The CDR3 nucleotides read TGTGCCAGCAGCCGTGGGCTAGGGGAGACCCAGTACTTC. The rearrangement links TRBV5-4 to TRBJ2-5; D unclear. The CDR3 loop spans 13 amino acids. Trimming stripped 4 bases from V and 5 bases from J, with 12 bases between. CDR1 is SGHNT and CDR2 is YYREEE in the germline V gene (reference sequence).